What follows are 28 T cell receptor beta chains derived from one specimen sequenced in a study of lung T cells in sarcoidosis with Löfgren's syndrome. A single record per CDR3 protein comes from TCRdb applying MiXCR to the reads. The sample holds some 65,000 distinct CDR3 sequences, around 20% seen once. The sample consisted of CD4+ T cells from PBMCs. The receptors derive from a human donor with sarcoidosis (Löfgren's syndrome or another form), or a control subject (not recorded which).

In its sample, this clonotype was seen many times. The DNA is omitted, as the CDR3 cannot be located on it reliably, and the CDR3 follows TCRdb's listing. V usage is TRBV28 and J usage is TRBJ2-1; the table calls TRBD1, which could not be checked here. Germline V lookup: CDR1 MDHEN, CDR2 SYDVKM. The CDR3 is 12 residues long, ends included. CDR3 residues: CASSSSTGEQFF.

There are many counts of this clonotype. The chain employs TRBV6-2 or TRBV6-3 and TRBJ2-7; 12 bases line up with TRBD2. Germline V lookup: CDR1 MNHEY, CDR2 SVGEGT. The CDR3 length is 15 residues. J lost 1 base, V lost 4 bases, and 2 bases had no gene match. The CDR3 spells CASSSTSGGSYEQYV. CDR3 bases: TGTGCCAGCAGTTCGACTAGCGGGGGATCCTACGAGCAGTACGTC.

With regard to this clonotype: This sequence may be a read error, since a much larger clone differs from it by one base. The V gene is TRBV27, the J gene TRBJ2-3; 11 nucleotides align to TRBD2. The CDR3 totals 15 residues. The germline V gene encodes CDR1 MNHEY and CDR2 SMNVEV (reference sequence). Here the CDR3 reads CASSSGLAAQDAQYF. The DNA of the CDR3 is TGTGCCAGCAGTTCGGGACTAGCGGCCCAAGATGCGCAGTATTTT.

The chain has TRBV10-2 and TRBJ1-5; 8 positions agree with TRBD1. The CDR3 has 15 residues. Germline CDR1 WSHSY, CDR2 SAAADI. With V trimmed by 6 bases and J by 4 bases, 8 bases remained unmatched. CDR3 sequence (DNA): TGCGCCAGCAGGGCTGGACAGGGATTGAATCAGCCCCAGCATTTT. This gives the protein CASRAGQGLNQPQHF.

The CDR3 sequence: CASSSHREPKPYNQPQHF. DNA of the CDR3: TGTGCCAGCAGTTCACACCGGGAGCCCAAACCTTACAATCAGCCCCAGCATTTT. The genes are TRBV12-3 or TRBV12-4 and TRBJ1-5; no firm D call. Trimming pared 4 bases from V and 3 bases from J, leaving 22 bases between. This CDR3 contains 18 residues.

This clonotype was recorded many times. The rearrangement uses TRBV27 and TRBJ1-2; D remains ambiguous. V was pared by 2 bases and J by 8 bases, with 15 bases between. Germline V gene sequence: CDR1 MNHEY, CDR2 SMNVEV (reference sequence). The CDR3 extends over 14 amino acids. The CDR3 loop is CASSLNGPERGYTF. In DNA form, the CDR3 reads TGTGCCAGCAGTTTAAACGGACCTGAGAGGGGCTACACCTTC.

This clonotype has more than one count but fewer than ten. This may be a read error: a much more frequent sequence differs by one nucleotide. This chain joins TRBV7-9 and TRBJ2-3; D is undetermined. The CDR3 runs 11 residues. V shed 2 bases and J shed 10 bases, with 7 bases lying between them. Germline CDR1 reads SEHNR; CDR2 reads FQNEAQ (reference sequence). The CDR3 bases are TGTGCCAGCAGCTTAACGCCTTCGCAGTATTTT. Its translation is CASSLTPSQYF.

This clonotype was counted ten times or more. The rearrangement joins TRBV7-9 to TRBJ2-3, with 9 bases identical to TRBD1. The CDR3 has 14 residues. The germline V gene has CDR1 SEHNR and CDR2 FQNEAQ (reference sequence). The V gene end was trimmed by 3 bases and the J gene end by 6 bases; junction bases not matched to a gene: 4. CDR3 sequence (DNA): TGTGCCAGCAGCTTCAGGACAGGGGCCGATACGCAGTATTTT. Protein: CASSFRTGADTQYF.

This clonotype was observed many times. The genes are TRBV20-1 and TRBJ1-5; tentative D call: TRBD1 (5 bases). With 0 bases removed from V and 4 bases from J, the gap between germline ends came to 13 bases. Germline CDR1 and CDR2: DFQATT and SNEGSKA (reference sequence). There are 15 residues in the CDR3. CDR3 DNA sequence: TGCAGTGCTAGAGAGACAGCCGTCGTTAATCAGCCCCAGCATTTT. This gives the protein CSARETAVVNQPQHF.

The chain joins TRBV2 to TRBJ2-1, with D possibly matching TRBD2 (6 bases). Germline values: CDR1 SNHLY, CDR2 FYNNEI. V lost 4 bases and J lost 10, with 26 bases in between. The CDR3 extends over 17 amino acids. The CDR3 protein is CASSVEGGRRPPEEQFF. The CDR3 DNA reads TGTGCCAGCAGTGTAGAAGGAGGGAGGAGACCTCCAGAGGAGCAGTTCTTC.

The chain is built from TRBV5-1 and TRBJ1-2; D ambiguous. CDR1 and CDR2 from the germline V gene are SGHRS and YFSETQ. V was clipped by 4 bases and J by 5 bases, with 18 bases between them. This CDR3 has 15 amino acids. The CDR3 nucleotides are TGCGCCAGCAGCGCTTATACAGATCACGGGTATGGCTACACCTTC. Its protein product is CASSAYTDHGYGYTF.

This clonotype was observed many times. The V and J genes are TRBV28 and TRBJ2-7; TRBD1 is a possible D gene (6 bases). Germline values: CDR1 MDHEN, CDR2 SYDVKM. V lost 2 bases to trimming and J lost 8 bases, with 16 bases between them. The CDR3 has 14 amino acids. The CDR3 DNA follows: TGTGCCAGCAGTTTAACCCCAGGGGAGCCCCAGCAGTACGTC. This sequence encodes CASSLTPGEPQQYV.

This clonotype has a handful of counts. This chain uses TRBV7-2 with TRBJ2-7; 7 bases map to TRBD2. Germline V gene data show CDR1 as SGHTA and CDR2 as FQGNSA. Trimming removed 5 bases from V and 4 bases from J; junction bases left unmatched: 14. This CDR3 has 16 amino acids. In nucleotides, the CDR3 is TGTGCCAGCAGCCGATCGGGCGGGAGTGGGTTTTACGAGCAGTACTTC. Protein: CASSRSGGSGFYEQYF. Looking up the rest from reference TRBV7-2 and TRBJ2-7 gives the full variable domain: GAGVSQSPSNKVTEKGKDVELRCDPISGHTALYWYRQSLGQGLEFLIYFQGNSAPDKSGLPSDRFSAERTGGSVSTLTIQRTQQEDSAVYLCASSRSGGSGFYEQYFGPGTRLTVT.

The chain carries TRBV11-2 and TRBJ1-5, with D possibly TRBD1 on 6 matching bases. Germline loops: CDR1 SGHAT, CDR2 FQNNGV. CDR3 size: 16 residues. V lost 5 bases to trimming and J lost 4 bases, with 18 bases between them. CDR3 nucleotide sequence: TGTGCCAGCAGCACCCGATCGACAGGTCCGAATCAGCCCCAGCATTTT. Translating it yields CASSTRSTGPNQPQHF. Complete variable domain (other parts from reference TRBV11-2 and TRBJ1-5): EAGVAQSPRYKIIEKRQSVAFWCNPISGHATLYWYQQILGQGPKLLIQFQNNGVVDDSQLPKDRFSAERLKGVDSTLKIQPAKLEDSAVYLCASSTRSTGPNQPQHFGDGTRLSIL.

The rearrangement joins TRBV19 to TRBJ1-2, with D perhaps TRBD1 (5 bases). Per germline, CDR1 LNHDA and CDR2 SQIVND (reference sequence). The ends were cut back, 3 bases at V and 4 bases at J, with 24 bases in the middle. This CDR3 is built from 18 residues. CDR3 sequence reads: CASSIRTGPNLYLYGYTF. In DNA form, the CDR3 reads TGTGCCAGTAGTATTCGTACAGGCCCGAACCTCTACCTCTATGGCTACACCTTC. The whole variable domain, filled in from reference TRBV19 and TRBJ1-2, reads DGGITQSPKYLFRKEGQNVTLSCEQNLNHDAMYWYRQDPGQGLRLIYYSQIVNDFQKGDIAEGYSVSREKKESFPLTVTSAQKNPTAFYLCASSIRTGPNLYLYGYTFGSGTRLTVV.

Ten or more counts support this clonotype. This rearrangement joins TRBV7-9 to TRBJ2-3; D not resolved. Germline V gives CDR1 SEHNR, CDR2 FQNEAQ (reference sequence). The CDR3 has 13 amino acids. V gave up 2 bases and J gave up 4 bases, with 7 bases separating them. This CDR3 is CASSLRAPDTQYF. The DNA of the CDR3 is TGTGCCAGCAGCTTAAGAGCCCCAGATACGCAGTATTTT.

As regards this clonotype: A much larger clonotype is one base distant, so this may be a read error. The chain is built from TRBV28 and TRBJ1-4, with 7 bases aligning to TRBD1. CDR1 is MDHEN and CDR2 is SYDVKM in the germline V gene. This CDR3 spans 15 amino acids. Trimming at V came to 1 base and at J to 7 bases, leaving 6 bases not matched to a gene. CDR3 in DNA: TGTGCCAGCAGTTTATTCGCAGGGGGAGGTGAAAAACTGTTTTTT. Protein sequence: CASSLFAGGGEKLFF.

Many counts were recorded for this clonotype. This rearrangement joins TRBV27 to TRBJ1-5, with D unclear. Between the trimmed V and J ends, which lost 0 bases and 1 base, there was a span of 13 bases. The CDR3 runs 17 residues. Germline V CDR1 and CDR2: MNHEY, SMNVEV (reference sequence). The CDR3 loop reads CASSLSRMGWSNQPQHF. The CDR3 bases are TGTGCCAGCAGTTTATCGCGAATGGGATGGAGCAATCAGCCCCAGCATTTT.

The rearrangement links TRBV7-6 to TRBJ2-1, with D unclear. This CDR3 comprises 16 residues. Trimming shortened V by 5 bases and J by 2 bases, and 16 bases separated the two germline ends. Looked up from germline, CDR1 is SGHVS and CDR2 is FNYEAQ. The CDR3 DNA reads TGTGCCAGCAGCCGCCAGGATCCCGGTGCCTACAATGAGCAGTTCTTC. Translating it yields CASSRQDPGAYNEQFF.

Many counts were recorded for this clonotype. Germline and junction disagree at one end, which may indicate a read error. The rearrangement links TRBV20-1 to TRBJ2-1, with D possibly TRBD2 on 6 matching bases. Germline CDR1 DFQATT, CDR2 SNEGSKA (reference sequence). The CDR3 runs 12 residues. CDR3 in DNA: TGCAGTGCTAGCTCCGGGACTGGTGAGAAGTTCTTC. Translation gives CSASSGTGEKFF.

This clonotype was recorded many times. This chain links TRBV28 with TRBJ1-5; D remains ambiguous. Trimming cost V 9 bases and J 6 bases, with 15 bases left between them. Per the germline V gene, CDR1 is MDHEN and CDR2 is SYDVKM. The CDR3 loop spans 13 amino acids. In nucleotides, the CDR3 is TGTGCCAGTTCCACGGGAGGAACTCAGCCCCAGCATTTT. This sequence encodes CASSTGGTQPQHF.

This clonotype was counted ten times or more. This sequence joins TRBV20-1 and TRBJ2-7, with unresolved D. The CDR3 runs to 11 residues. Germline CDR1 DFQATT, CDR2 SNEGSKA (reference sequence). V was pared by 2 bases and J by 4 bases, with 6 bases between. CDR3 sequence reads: CSARNGYEQYV. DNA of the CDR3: TGCAGTGCTAGAAATGGTTACGAGCAGTACGTC.

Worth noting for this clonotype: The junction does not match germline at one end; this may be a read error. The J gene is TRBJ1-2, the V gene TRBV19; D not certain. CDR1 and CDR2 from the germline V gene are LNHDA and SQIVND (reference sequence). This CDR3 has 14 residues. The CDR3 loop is CGSSIPADNYGYTF. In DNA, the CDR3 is TGTGGCAGTAGTATCCCGGCAGACAACTATGGCTACACCTTC.

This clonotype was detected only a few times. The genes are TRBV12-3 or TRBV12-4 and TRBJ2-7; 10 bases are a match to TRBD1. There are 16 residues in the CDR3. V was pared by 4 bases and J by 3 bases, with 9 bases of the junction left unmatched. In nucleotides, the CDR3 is TGTGCCAGCAGTTCTATCACCGGGACAGGGGACTACGAGCAGTACTTC. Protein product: CASSSITGTGDYEQYF.

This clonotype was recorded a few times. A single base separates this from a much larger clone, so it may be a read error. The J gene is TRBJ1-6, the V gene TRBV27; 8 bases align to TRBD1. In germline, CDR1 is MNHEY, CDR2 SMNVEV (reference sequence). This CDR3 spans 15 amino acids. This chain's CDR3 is CASSSRQGKNSPLRF. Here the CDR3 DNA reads TGTGCCAGCAGTAGCCGACAGGGGAAGAATTCACCCCTCCGCTTT.

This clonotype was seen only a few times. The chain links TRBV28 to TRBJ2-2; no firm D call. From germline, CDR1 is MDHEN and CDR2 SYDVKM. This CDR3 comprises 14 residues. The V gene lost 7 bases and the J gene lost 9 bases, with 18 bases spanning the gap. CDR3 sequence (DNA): TGTGCCAGCAAACCGGACGGCGGTTTGCGGGAGCTGTTTTTT. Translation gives CASKPDGGLRELFF.

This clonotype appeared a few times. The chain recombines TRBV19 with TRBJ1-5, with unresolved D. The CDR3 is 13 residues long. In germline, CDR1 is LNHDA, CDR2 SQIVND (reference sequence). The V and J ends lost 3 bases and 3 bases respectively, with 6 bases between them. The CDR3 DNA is TGTGCCAGTAGTATCCGGGACAATCAGCCCCAGCATTTT. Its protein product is CASSIRDNQPQHF.

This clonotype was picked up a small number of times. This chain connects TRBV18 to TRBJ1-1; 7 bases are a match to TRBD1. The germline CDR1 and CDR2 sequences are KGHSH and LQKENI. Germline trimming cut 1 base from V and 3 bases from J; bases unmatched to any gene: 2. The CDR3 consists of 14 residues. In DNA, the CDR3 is TGTGCCAGCTCACCACAGGGGGCAGACACTGAAGCTTTCTTT. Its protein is CASSPQGADTEAFF.